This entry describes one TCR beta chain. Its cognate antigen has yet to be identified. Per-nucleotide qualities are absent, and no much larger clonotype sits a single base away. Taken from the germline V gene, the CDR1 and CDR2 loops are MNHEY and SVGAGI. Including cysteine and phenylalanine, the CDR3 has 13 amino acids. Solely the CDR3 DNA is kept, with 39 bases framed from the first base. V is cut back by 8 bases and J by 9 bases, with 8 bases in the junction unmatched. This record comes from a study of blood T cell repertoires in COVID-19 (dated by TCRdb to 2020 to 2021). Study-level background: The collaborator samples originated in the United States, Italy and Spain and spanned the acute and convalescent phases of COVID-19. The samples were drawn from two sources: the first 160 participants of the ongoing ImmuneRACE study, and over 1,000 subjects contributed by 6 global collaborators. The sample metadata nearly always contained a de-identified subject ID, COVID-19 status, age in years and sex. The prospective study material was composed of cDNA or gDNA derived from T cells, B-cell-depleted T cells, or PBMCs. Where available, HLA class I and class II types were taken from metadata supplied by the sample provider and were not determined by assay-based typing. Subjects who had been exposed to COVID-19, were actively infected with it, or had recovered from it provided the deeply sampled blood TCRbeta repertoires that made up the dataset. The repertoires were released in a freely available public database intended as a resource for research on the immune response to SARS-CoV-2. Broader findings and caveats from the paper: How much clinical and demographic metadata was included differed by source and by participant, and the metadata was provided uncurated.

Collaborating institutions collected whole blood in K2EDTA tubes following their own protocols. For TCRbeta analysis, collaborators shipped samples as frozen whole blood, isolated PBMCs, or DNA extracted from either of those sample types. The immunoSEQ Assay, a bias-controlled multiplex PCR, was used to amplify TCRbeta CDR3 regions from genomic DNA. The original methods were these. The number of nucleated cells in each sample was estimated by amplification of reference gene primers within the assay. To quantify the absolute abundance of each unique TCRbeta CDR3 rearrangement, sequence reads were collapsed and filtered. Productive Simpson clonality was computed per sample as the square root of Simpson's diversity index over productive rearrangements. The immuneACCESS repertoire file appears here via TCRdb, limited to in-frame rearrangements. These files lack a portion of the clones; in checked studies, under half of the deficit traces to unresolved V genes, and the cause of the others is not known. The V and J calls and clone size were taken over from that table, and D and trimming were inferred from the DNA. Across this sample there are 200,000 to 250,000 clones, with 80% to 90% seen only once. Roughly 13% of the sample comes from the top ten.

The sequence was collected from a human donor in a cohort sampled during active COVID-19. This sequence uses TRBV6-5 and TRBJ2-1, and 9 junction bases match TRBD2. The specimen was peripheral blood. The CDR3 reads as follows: CASSRTSAGEQFF. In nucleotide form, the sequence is TGTGCCAGCTCCCGGACTAGCGCGGGTGAGCAGTTCTTC.